This T cell receptor beta chain was sequenced for a study of technical replicates of blood from a few donors. Produced via immunoSEQ multiplex PCR; TCRdb's table is partial and in-frame only. This table has roughly 68,000 clones, approximately 86% appearing once. The CDR3 covers 17 residues. Germline V CDR1 and CDR2: MGHRA, YSYEKL. Trimming cost V 5 bases and J 0 bases, with 19 bases left between them. The chain couples TRBV4-1 to TRBJ1-2; no definite D call. Sequences were obtained from PBMCs. The receptor was isolated from a human donor in good health. Some clones in this sample may be carry-over from other donors' samples. The CDR3 DNA sequence: TGCGCCAGCAGCTCCTTCCTAAGAACGGTAACTAACTATGGCTACACCTTC. Protein product: CASSSFLRTVTNYGYTF.